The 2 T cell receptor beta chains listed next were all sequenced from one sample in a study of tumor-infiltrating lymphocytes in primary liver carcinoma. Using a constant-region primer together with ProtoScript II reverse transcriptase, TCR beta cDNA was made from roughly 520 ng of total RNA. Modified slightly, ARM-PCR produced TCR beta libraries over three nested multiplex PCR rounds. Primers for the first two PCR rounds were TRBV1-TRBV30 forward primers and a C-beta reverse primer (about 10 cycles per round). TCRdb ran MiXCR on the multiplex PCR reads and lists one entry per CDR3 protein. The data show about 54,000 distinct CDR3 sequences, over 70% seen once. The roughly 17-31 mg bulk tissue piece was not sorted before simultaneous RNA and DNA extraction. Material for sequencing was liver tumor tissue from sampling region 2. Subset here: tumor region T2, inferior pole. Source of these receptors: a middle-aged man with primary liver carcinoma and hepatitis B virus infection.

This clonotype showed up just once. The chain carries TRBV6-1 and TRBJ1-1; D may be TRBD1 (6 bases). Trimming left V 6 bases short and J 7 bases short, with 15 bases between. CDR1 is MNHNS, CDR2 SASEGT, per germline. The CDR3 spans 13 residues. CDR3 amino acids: CASRPDSLIEAFF. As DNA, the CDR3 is TGTGCCAGCAGGCCGGACAGTCTTATTGAAGCTTTCTTT.

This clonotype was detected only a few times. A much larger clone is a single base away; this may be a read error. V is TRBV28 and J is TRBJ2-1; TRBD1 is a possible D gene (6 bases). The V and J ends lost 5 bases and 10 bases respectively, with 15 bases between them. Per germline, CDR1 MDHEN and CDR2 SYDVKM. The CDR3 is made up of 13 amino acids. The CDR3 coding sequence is TGTGCCAGCAGTCCTCCAGGGGCCGGGGAGCAGTTCTTC. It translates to CASSPPGAGEQFF.